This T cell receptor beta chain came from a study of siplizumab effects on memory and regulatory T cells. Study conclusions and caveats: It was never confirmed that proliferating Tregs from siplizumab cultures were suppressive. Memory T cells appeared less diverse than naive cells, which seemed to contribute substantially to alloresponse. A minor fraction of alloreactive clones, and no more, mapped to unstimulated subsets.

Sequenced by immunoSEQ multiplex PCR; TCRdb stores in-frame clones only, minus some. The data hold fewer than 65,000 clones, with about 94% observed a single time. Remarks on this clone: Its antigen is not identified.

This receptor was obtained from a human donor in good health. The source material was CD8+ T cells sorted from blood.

The CDR3 DNA is TGTGCCACCAGCGCAACTGACAACACTGAAGCTTTCTTT. Residues: CATSATDNTEAFF. V is TRBV15 and J is TRBJ1-1, with D hard to call. CDR3 size: 13 residues. CDR1 and CDR2 from the germline V gene are LNHNV and YYDKDF (reference sequence). V was clipped by 5 bases and J by 2 bases, with 9 bases between them.